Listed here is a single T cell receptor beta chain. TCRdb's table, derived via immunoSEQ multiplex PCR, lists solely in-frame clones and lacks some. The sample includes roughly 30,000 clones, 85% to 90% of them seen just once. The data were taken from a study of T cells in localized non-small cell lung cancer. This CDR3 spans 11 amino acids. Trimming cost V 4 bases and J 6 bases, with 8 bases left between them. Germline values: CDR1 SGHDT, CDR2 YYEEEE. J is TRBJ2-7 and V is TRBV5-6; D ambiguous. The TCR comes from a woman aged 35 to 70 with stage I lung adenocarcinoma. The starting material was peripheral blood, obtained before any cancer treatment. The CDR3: CASSTQLEQYF. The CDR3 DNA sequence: TGTGCCAGCAGCACACAGCTCGAGCAGTACTTC.